What follows describes a single TCR beta chain. The record originates from a study of technical replicates of blood from a handful of donors. Sequencing used immunoSEQ multiplex PCR; TCRdb keeps in-frame clones, though not all of them. The table has approximately 73,000 clones, 93% seen once. The CDR3 runs 16 residues. Trimming removed 2 bases from V and 0 bases from J, with 11 bases in between. Germline lookup yields CDR1 MGHRA and CDR2 YSYEKL. The chain is built from TRBV4-1 and TRBJ2-1; D is ambiguous. The source of this sequence is a human donor in good health. The sequenced sample consisted of T cells isolated from PBMCs. CDR3 in amino acids: CASSQMAESSYNEQFF. CDR3 in DNA: TGCGCCAGCAGCCAAATGGCGGAAAGCTCCTACAATGAGCAGTTCTTC.